The entry below gives a single T cell receptor beta chain sequence along with its context. PCR involved 60 Vbeta and 13 Jbeta primers. Some clones are missing from TCRdb's copy, which holds only in-frame ones; the method was immunoSEQ multiplex PCR. Of some 140,000 clones listed, roughly 70% are singletons. This sample stems from a study of cytomegalovirus exposure and HLA in healthy donors. Germline trimming cut 5 bases from V and 3 bases from J; bases unmatched to any gene: 8. This CDR3 has 15 amino acids. Germline CDR1 and CDR2: SGHTA and FQGNSA. This TCR derives from a man aged 50 to 60 in good health and CMV-seropositive. J is TRBJ2-3 and V is TRBV7-2; 7 nucleotides align to TRBD2. The sample comprised PBMCs. The CDR3 reads CASSPTSQGTDTQYF. The CDR3 nucleotides are TGTGCCAGCAGCCCGACTAGCCAAGGTACAGATACGCAGTATTTT.